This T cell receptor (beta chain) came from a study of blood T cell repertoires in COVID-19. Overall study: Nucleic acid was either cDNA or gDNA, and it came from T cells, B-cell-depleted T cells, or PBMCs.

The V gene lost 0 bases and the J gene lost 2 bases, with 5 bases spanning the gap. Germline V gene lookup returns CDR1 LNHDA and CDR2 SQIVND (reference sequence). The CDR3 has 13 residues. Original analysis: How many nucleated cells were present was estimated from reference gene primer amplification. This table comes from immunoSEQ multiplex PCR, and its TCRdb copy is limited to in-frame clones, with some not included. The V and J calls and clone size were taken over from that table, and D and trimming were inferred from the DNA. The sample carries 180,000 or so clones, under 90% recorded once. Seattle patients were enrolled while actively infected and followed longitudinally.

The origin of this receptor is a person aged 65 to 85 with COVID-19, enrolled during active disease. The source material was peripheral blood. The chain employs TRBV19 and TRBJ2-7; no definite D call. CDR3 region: CASSIEGAYEQYF. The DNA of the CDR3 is TGTGCCAGTAGTATAGAAGGAGCCTACGAGCAGTACTTC.